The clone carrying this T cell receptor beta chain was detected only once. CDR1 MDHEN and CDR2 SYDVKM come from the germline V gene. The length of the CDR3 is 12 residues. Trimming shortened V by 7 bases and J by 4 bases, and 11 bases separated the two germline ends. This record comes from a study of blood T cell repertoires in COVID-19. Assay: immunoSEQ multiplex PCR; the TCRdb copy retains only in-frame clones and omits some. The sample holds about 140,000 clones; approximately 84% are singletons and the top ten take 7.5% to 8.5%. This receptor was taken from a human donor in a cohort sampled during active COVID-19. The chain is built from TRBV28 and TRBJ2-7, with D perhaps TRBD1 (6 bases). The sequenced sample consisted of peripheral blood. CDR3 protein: CASTTGPYEQYF. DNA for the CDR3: TGTGCCAGCACGACAGGTCCTTACGAGCAGTACTTC.